Included here is one T cell receptor (beta chain) sequence, with context. As yet, its antigen is unknown. A much larger clone lies a single base off, so this may be a read error. Preparation of the bulk TCR libraries relied on previously described methods and listed TCR primers. One entry per CDR3 protein results from TCRdb running MiXCR on the PCR reads. The sample comprises roughly 90,000 distinct CDR3 sequences, over 15% of which are singletons, and around 0.88% rests with the top ten. This specimen belongs to a study of molecular identifiers for immune sequencing clone quantification. Study-wide background: Replicate RNA came from around 18,000 or 91,000 naive CD8 cells and was split five ways, and four parts were sequenced. Study-wide results and limits: Clones that had above 20 RNA copies took up over 99% of effector molecules but under 1% in naive cells.

The junction had 11 bases not matched to a gene; V was cut back by 5 bases and J by 5 bases. Germline V CDR1 and CDR2: MNHEY, SMNVEV (reference sequence). The length of the CDR3 is 17 residues. Sequencing was carried out using naive CD8+ T cells from blood, with Jurkat cell RNA spiked in. The sample's subset: FACS-sorted CD8+CD4-CCR7+CD45RA+ naive T cells. The V call is TRBV27, the J call TRBJ2-3, with 12 nucleotides matching TRBD2. This TCR was recovered from a human donor in good health. Some libraries in this study had Jurkat cell RNA spiked in. CDR3 nucleotides: TGTGCCAGCAGTCCGACTAGCGGGGGTGGTTCTGGAGATACGCAGTATTTT. Its protein product is CASSPTSGGGSGDTQYF.